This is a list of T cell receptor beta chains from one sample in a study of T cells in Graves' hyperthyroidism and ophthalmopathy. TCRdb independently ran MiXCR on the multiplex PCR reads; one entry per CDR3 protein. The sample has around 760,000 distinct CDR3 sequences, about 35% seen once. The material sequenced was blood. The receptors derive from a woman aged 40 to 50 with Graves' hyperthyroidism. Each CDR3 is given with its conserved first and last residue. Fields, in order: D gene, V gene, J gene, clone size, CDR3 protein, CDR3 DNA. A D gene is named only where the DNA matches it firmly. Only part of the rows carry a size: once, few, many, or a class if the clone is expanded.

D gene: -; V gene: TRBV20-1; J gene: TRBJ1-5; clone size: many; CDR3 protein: CSGRGGGNQPQHF; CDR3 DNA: TGCAGTGGGCGGGGGGGTGGCAATCAGCCCCAGCATTTT
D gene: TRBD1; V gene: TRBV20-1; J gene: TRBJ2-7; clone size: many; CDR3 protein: CSARADRGTYEQYF; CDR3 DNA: TGCAGTGCTAGAGCGGACAGGGGAACCTACGAGCAGTACTTC
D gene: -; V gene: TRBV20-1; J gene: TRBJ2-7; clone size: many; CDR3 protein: CSASRSAFKQYF; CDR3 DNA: TGCAGTGCTAGTCGGTCCGCGTTCAAGCAGTACTTC
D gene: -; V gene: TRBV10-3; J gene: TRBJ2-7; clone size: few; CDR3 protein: CASSPKIGRPYEQYF; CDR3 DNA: TGTGCCAGCTCACCAAAGATAGGCAGGCCCTACGAGCAGTACTTC
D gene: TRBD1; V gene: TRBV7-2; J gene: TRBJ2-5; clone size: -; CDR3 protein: CASRRHRGAGETQYF; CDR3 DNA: TGTGCCAGCAGGCGCCACAGGGGGGCAGGAGAGACCCAGTACTTC
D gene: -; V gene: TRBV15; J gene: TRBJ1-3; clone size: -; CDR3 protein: CATSRGQGLSGNTIYF; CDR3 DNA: TGTGCCACCAGCAGAGGCCAGGGCCTCTCTGGAAACACCATATATTTT
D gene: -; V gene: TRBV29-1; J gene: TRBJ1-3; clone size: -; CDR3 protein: CSVDDGVQAGNTIYF; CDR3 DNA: TGCAGCGTTGACGACGGGGTGCAGGCTGGAAACACCATATATTTT
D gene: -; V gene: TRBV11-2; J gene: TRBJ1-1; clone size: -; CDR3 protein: CASSGLVRGLNTEAFF; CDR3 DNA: TGTGCCAGCAGCGGCCTCGTGCGGGGGCTGAACACTGAAGCTTTCTTT
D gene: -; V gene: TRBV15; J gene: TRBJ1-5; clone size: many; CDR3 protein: CATSRDRGRNSNQPQHF; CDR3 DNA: TGTGCCACCAGCAGAGACAGGGGCCGGAATAGCAATCAGCCCCAGCATTTT
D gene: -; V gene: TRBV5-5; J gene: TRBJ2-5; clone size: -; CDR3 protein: CASSEGGRVGETQYF; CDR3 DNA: TGCGCCAGCAGCGAAGGCGGCAGGGTTGGGGAGACCCAGTACTTC
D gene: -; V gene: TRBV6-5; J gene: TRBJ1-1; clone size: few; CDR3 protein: CASSPNWGWGASADTEAFF; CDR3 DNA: TGTGCCAGCAGTCCAAACTGGGGATGGGGGGCCTCGGCCGACACTGAAGCTTTCTTT
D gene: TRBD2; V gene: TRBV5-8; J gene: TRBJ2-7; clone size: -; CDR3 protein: CASRIAGASYEQYF; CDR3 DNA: TGTGCCAGCAGGATAGCGGGGGCATCCTACGAGCAGTACTTC
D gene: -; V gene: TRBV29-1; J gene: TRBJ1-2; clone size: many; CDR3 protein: CSVGGEGYGYTF; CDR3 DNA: TGCAGCGTTGGGGGCGAGGGGTATGGCTACACCTTC
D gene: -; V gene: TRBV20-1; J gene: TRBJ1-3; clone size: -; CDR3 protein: CSARLLENTIYF; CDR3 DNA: TGCAGTGCTAGACTCTTAGAAAACACCATATATTTT
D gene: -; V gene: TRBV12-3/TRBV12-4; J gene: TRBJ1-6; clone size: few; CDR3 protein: CASSSGGGPYNSPLHF; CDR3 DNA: TGTGCCAGCAGTTCTGGTGGGGGCCCTTATAATTCACCCCTCCACTTT
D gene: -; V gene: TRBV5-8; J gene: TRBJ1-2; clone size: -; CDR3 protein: CASSVHGNQYHGYTF; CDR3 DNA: TGTGCCAGCAGCGTACACGGGAACCAATACCATGGCTACACCTTC
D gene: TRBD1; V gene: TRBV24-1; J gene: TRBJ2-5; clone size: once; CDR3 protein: CATSETGLPFRSETQYF; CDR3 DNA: TGTGCCACCAGTGAGACAGGGCTTCCCTTTAGAAGTGAGACCCAGTACTTC
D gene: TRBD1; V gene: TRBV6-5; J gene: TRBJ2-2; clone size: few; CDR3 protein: CASRIYRGRAGELFF; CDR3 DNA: TGTGCCAGCAGAATCTACAGGGGGCGGGCCGGGGAGCTGTTTTTT
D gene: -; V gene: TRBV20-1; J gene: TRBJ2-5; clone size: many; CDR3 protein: CSARDEGVETQYF; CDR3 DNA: TGCAGTGCTAGAGATGAGGGGGTTGAGACCCAGTACTTC
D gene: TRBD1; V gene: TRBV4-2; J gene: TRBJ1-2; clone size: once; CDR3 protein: CASSHRDRGGGYTF; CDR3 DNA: TGTGCCAGCAGCCACCGGGACAGGGGAGGGGGCTACACCTTC
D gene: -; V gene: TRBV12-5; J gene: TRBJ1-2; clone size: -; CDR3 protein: CASGFWVWGGPNYGYTF; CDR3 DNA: TGTGCTAGTGGTTTTTGGGTTTGGGGCGGACCCAACTATGGCTACACCTTC
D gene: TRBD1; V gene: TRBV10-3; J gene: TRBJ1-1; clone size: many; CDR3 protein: CAISASGGQFNTEAFF; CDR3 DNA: TGTGCCATCAGTGCCTCAGGGGGGCAGTTTAACACTGAAGCTTTCTTT